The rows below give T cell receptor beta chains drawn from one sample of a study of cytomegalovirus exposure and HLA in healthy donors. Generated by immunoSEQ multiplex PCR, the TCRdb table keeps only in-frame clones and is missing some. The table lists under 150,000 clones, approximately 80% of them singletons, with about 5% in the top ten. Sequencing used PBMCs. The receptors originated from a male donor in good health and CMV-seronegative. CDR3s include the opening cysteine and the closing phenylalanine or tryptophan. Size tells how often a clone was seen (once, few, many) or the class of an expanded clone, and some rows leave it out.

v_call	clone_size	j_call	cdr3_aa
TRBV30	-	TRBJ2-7	CAWSVAGGTYEQYF
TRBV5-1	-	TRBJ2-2	CASSLGPTGELLF
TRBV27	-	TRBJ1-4	CASSRPPGYEKLFF
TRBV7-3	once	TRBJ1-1	CASSVSWNTEAFF
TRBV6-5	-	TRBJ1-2	CASSLGGLGYTF
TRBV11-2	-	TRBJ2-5	CASSPAGAPETQYF
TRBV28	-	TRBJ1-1	CASRYREKNTEAFF
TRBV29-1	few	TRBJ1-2	CSVWDRGANYGYTF
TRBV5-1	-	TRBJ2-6	CASSSSQSGANVLTF
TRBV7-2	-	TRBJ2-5	CASSAGGPRETQYF
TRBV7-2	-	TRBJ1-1	CASSLGSDREAFF
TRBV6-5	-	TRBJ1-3	CASSYSTGVAGNTIYF
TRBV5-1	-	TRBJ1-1	CASSLASSNTEAFF
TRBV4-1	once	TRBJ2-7	CASSQVEGAEQYF
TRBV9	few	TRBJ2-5	CASSVSLTSGETQYF
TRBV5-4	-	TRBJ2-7	CASSKKGGGTPYEQYF
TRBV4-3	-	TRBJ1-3	CASSQGTGRTGNTIYF
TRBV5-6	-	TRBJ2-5	CASSLAGTYQETQYF
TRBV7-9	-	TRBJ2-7	CASSLAGGGAIGEQYF
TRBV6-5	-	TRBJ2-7	CASSYSTGRHEQYF
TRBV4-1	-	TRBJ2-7	CASSQVGRPYEQYF
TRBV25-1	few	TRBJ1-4	CASSGPSGDHEKLFF
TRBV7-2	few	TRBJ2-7	CASSFDGTPYEQYF
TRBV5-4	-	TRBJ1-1	CASSPDRGHTEAFF
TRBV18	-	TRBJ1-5	CASSEEANQPQHF
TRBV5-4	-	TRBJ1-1	CASSYDRGLTEAFF
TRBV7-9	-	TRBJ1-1	CASSARQGASTEAFF
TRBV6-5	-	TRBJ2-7	CASSYPSGGTYEQYF
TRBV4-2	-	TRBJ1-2	CASSQGQGPIYGYTF
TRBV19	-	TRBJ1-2	CASSISASSGYTF
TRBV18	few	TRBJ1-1	CASSRDRASEAFF
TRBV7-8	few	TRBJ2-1	CASSLADSNEQFF